The TCR beta chain under discussion was sequenced for a study of T cells in Graves' hyperthyroidism and ophthalmopathy. What was amplified from RNA transcripts were TCR beta CDR3 regions. First-round RT-PCR with HTBI primers amplified the TCR CDR3 region. TCRdb reanalysed the multiplex PCR reads using MiXCR and keeps one entry per CDR3 protein. The sample comprises about 590,000 distinct CDR3 sequences, approximately 14% of which are singletons, and roughly 6.6% rests with the top ten. Together with thyroid ultrasound, orbital computed tomography, serum thyroxine and TRAb, clinical symptoms were used for diagnoses. This clonotype was found a few times. CDR3 length: 13 residues. Trimming removed 4 bases from V and 10 bases from J; junction bases left unmatched: 6. Looked up from germline, CDR1 is LNHDA and CDR2 is SQIVND (reference sequence).

This TCR came from a woman under 40 with Graves' hyperthyroidism. The chain carries TRBV19 and TRBJ1-1; TRBD1 matches at 10 bases. The specimen was blood. The CDR3 region is CASSTRQGAGAFF. CDR3 nucleotides: TGTGCCAGTAGTACCCGACAGGGGGCAGGAGCTTTCTTT.